This is a list of T cell receptor beta chains from one sample in a study of T cell responses to AZD1222 COVID-19 vaccine. TCRdb's copy holds only in-frame clones and misses some; the assay was immunoSEQ multiplex PCR. The data contain some 190,000 clones, approximately 93% of them singletons. The sample was peripheral blood, taken 28 days after the second AZD1222 dose. These receptors came from an adult who received the AZD1222 COVID-19 vaccine. CDR3s include the opening cysteine and the closing phenylalanine or tryptophan. Fields, in order: V gene, clone size, CDR3 length, D gene, J gene, CDR3 DNA, CDR3 protein. A D gene is named only where the DNA matches it firmly. Clone size appears in some rows only: once, few, many, or a class for an expanded clone.

TRBV7-8	.	17	.	TRBJ1-1	TGTGCCAGCAGCCCCCGGGAGAGTTCGGGGATGAACACTGAAGCTTTCTTT	CASSPRESSGMNTEAFF
TRBV5-4	.	17	.	TRBJ1-3	TGTGCCAGCAGCTTGGGCCAGGGGAGAATCTCCGGAAACACCATATATTTT	CASSLGQGRISGNTIYF
TRBV30	.	14	.	TRBJ2-4	TGTGCCTGGAGCTCGGGGGCACACCCCGACATTCAGTACTTC	CAWSSGAHPDIQYF
TRBV19	.	12	.	TRBJ1-5	TGTGCCAGTAGGGACAGCAATCAGCCCCAGCATTTT	CASRDSNQPQHF
TRBV6-5	.	15	TRBD2	TRBJ2-1	TGTGCCAGCAGTTACTCAGGCATAGCGGGTGATGAGCAGTTCTTC	CASSYSGIAGDEQFF
TRBV5-4	.	15	TRBD2	TRBJ2-3	TGTGCCAGCACCAATCACCCTAGCGGAACAGATACGCAGTATTTT	CASTNHPSGTDTQYF
TRBV6-5	.	15	.	TRBJ2-5	TGTGCCAGCAGTTACAGGGGACCGAGGGGGGAGACCCAGTACTTC	CASSYRGPRGETQYF
TRBV18	.	17	TRBD1	TRBJ2-6	TGTGCCAGCTCCCCTAGGACAGGGGGCTCTGGGGCCAACGTCCTGACTTTC	CASSPRTGGSGANVLTF
TRBV29-1	.	11	.	TRBJ1-1	TGCAGCGACGTTCGGAACACTGAAGCTTTCTTT	CSDVRNTEAFF
TRBV5-6	few	15	.	TRBJ2-2	TGTGCCAGCAGCTTGGGTCCAGGGATCACCGGGGAGCTGTTTTTT	CASSLGPGITGELFF
TRBV5-8	.	17	.	TRBJ1-1	TGTGCCAGCAGCTTAGGGGGTACATGGAGAGTGAACACTGAAGCTTTCTTT	CASSLGGTWRVNTEAFF
TRBV7-8	once	18	TRBD2	TRBJ2-4	TGTGCCAGCAGCTTAGTTAGCGGGGGGCGCTCAGCCAAAAACATTCAGTACTTC	CASSLVSGGRSAKNIQYF
TRBV5-1	.	14	.	TRBJ2-1	TGCGCCAGCAGCTTGGCCTCCCAGAAAAATGAGCAGTTCTTC	CASSLASQKNEQFF
TRBV25-1	.	16	.	TRBJ1-2	TGTGCCAGCAGTGAACGGGGGGCTGGGGTTAGCTATGGCTACACCTTC	CASSERGAGVSYGYTF
TRBV4-3	.	15	.	TRBJ1-1	TGCGCCAGCAGCCAGAACAGGGCGCTGAACACTGAAGCTTTCTTT	CASSQNRALNTEAFF